A selection of T cell receptor beta chains follows, all from one sample in a study of human T cells and chemical hapten exposure. MiXCR, run by TCRdb on the 5' RACE reads, gives a single entry per CDR3 protein. Counted here are over 95,000 distinct CDR3 sequences, 15% to 20% occurring once; the ten biggest clones make up approximately 2.8%. These receptors all come from a human donor in good health. The CDR3 runs from the conserved cysteine through the conserved F or W. A D gene is named only where the DNA matches it firmly. The size of a clone is reported for some rows only, either as once, few or many, or as a class for expanded clones.

D | J | V | size | CDR3 | DNA
- | TRBJ2-7 | TRBV10-3 | - | CAINQGFNEQYF | TGTGCCATCAATCAGGGCTTCAACGAGCAGTACTTC
TRBD2 | TRBJ2-3 | TRBV6-1 | - | CASSELAGGSTDTQYF | TGTGCCAGCAGTGAATTGGCGGGAGGGAGCACAGATACGCAGTATTTT
- | TRBJ1-2 | TRBV20-1 | few | CSANPRVGGSYGYTF | TGCAGTGCTAACCCTCGCGTGGGGGGCAGCTATGGCTACACCTTC
- | TRBJ2-5 | TRBV18 | few | CASSPRLGETQYF | TGTGCCAGCTCACCACGCCTGGGAGAGACCCAGTACTTC
- | TRBJ1-1 | TRBV12-3/TRBV12-4 | - | CASSQRGMAEAFF | TGTGCCAGCAGTCAAAGGGGGATGGCTGAAGCTTTCTTT
TRBD2 | TRBJ2-3 | TRBV5-1 | - | CASSSKAGGSTDTQYF | TGCGCCAGCAGTTCAAAAGCGGGAGGGAGCACAGATACGCAGTATTTT
- | TRBJ1-2 | TRBV10-3 | - | CAITSRMEGGHYGYTF | TGTGCCATCACCTCCCGGATGGAGGGAGGGCACTATGGCTACACCTTC
TRBD1 | TRBJ2-3 | TRBV11-2 | few | CASRTGGLPTDTQYF | TGTGCCAGCAGGACAGGGGGTCTTCCTACAGATACGCAGTATTTT
- | TRBJ1-2 | TRBV7-2 | - | CASSLGIKNYGYTF | TGTGCCAGCAGCTTAGGAATTAAGAACTATGGCTACACCTTC
- | TRBJ1-4 | TRBV7-9 | - | CASSLQQGGEKLFF | TGTGCCAGCAGCTTACAACAGGGAGGTGAAAAACTGTTTTTT
- | TRBJ1-3 | TRBV5-4 | - | CASSLGGPHYQAGNTIYF | TGTGCCAGCAGCTTGGGGGGACCTCACTACCAGGCTGGAAACACCATATATTTT
TRBD1 | TRBJ2-5 | TRBV4-1 | few | CASSLDRKETQYF | TGCGCCAGCAGCCTGGACAGGAAAGAGACCCAGTACTTC
TRBD1 | TRBJ1-4 | TRBV28 | few | CASSLPGGFNEKLFF | TGTGCCAGCAGTCTGCCAGGGGGCTTCAATGAAAAACTGTTTTTT
- | TRBJ2-2 | TRBV2 | - | CASSGGRGRTGELFF | TGTGCCAGCAGTGGCGGCCGGGGGCGGACCGGGGAGCTGTTTTTT
- | TRBJ2-5 | TRBV29-1 | few | CSVALGGPQETQYF | TGCAGCGTTGCGTTGGGGGGCCCACAAGAGACCCAGTACTTC
TRBD2 | TRBJ2-1 | TRBV7-2 | few | CASRIAGAMYNEQFF | TGTGCCAGCAGAATAGCGGGAGCGATGTACAATGAGCAGTTCTTC
TRBD2 | TRBJ2-3 | TRBV6-1 | - | CASSRGPSGRASWTQYF | TGTGCCAGCTCCAGGGGGCCTAGCGGGAGAGCTTCATGGACGCAGTATTTT
TRBD2 | TRBJ2-7 | TRBV20-1 | - | CSARNAGTSGNYEQYF | TGCAGTGCTAGAAACGCCGGGACTAGCGGGAATTACGAGCAGTACTTC
TRBD2 | TRBJ2-1 | TRBV6-1 | many | CASGMLAGYNEQFF | TGTGCCAGCGGCATGCTAGCGGGGTACAATGAGCAGTTCTTC
- | TRBJ2-7 | TRBV30 | once | CAWSPRHLPVGPQYEQYF | TGTGCCTGGAGTCCCCGCCACCTGCCTGTAGGTCCTCAGTACGAGCAGTACTTC
- | TRBJ2-5 | TRBV6-5 | few | CASSYVGARKTQYF | TGTGCCAGCAGTTACGTCGGGGCAAGGAAGACCCAGTACTTC
- | TRBJ2-2 | TRBV6-1 | few | CATRGTVPTGELFF | TGTGCCACCCGGGGGACAGTACCTACCGGGGAGCTGTTTTTT
TRBD2 | TRBJ2-7 | TRBV4-2 | - | CASSQVAGVYYEQYF | TGTGCCAGCAGCCAAGTGGCGGGAGTGTATTACGAGCAGTACTTC
- | TRBJ2-7 | TRBV6-6 | - | CASSYQFDWATGGSEQYF | TGTGCCAGCAGTTATCAATTCGATTGGGCCACGGGGGGCTCCGAGCAGTACTTC
- | TRBJ2-6 | TRBV27 | few | CASSLTRWGTGANVLTF | TGTGCCAGCAGTTTAACCCGTTGGGGAACGGGGGCCAACGTCCTGACTTTC
- | TRBJ2-5 | TRBV5-1 | few | CASRIGGPIETQYF | TGCGCCAGCAGGATTGGGGGGCCGATAGAGACCCAGTACTTC
- | TRBJ1-3 | TRBV12-3/TRBV12-4 | few | CASSPRDAFGSTIYF | TGTGCCAGCAGTCCCCGGGACGCTTTTGGTAGCACCATATATTTT
- | TRBJ1-2 | TRBV25-1 | few | CASSRGMANYGYTF | TGTGCCAGCAGTCGAGGGATGGCTAACTATGGCTACACCTTC
TRBD1 | TRBJ1-2 | TRBV27 | - | CASSFTGAHGYTF | TGTGCCAGCAGTTTCACAGGGGCTCATGGCTACACCTTC
TRBD1 | TRBJ2-1 | TRBV29-1 | few | CSAHGGQRRQFF | TGCAGCGCCCATGGGGGACAGCGAAGGCAGTTCTTC
- | TRBJ2-7 | TRBV20-1 | - | CSASLDSRGEQYF | TGCAGTGCTAGTTTGGACAGCAGAGGCGAGCAGTACTTC
- | TRBJ2-7 | TRBV28 | - | CASGRFEQYF | TGTGCCAGCGGGCGGTTCGAGCAGTACTTC
TRBD2 | TRBJ2-7 | TRBV29-1 | - | CSVRGAGGLYEQYF | TGCAGCGTACGAGGCGCGGGAGGGCTGTACGAGCAGTACTTC
- | TRBJ1-2 | TRBV28 | many | CASSPGGNYGYTF | TGTGCCAGCAGTCCCGGAGGAAACTATGGCTACACCTTC
TRBD2 | TRBJ2-7 | TRBV27 | - | CASSFSLAAYEQYF | TGTGCCAGCAGTTTCTCACTAGCGGCCTACGAGCAGTACTTC
- | TRBJ1-2 | TRBV7-8 | few | CASSSYIEAGYTF | TGTGCCAGCAGCTCCTACATAGAGGCTGGCTACACCTTC
- | TRBJ1-5 | TRBV28 | few | CASSLGGGRNQPQHF | TGTGCCAGCAGTCTGGGGGGTGGCCGCAATCAGCCCCAGCATTTT
TRBD2 | TRBJ2-3 | TRBV7-6 | - | CASSLLSGRQQDTQYF | TGTGCCAGCAGCCTACTTAGCGGGAGACAACAGGATACGCAGTATTTT
TRBD2 | TRBJ2-3 | TRBV24-1 | - | CATSVGTSGRGGDTQYF | TGTGCCACCAGTGTGGGGACTAGCGGGAGAGGGGGAGATACGCAGTATTTT
- | TRBJ2-6 | TRBV6-5 | few | CASSWARVLSGANVLTF | TGTGCCAGCAGTTGGGCCAGGGTACTCTCTGGGGCCAACGTCCTGACTTTC